The 3 T cell receptor beta chains below were found in one sample sequenced in a study of T cells in Graves' hyperthyroidism and ophthalmopathy. TCR beta CDR3 regions were amplified from RNA. In the first-round RT-PCR of the TCR CDR3, the HTBI primer set was used. TCRdb called the multiplex PCR reads again in MiXCR, with one record for every CDR3 protein. This sample has 660,000 or so distinct CDR3 sequences; less than 25% occur once, and the top ten carry around a third. The sequencing sample was made of blood. Every receptor here comes from a man aged 25 to 40 with Graves' ophthalmopathy.

This clonotype was detected ten times or more. The rearrangement joins TRBV6-2 or TRBV6-3 to TRBJ2-5, with 8 bases that match TRBD1. The ends lost 7 bases at V and 4 bases at J; junction bases unmatched: 5. CDR3 length: 13 residues. Germline V gene sequence: CDR1 MNHEY, CDR2 SVGEGT. CDR3 region: CASTVRGRETQYF. In nucleotides, the CDR3 is TGTGCCAGCACCGTCAGGGGGCGAGAGACCCAGTACTTC.

This clonotype was picked up a small number of times. V and J are TRBV20-1 and TRBJ1-5; no reliable D call. Per germline, CDR1 DFQATT and CDR2 SNEGSKA (reference sequence). The CDR3 loop spans 14 amino acids. Trimming pared 2 bases from V and 7 bases from J, leaving 15 bases between. CDR3 DNA: TGCAGTGCTAGAAGGGTGGGTCAGTACCAGCCCCAGCATTTT. It encodes CSARRVGQYQPQHF.

The gene calls are TRBV7-2 and TRBJ2-1; a weak D match, TRBD1 (5 bases). Germline V CDR1 and CDR2: SGHTA, FQGNSA. V shed 1 base and J shed 5 bases, with 15 bases lying between them. This CDR3 has 16 amino acids. CDR3 DNA: TGTGCCAGCAGCTTAGGCCCTTCCGTAGGGGACAATGAGCAGTTCTTC. Protein sequence: CASSLGPSVGDNEQFF. The full variable domain, its missing parts supplied by reference TRBV7-2 and TRBJ2-1, is GAGVSQSPSNKVTEKGKDVELRCDPISGHTALYWYRQSLGQGLEFLIYFQGNSAPDKSGLPSDRFSAERTGGSVSTLTIQRTQQEDSAVYLCASSLGPSVGDNEQFFGPGTRLTVL.